Listed below are T cell receptor beta chains from one sample, sequenced in a study of cytomegalovirus exposure and HLA in healthy donors. The assay was immunoSEQ multiplex PCR, and TCRdb's table has in-frame clones only and misses some. This sample has 95,000 to 150,000 clones, with nearly 65% found just once. Sequencing was performed on PBMCs. All receptors derive from a man between 35 and 55 years old in good health and CMV-seropositive. Each CDR3 is given with its conserved first and last residue. A D gene is named only where the DNA matches it firmly. Size values are once, few and many counts, or a class for expanded clones, and some rows have none.

-	TRBV11-3	TRBJ1-5	few	TGTGCCAGCAGCCGCTTAGCGCAGGGGTATAGCAATCAGCCCCAGCATTTT	CASSRLAQGYSNQPQHF
-	TRBV6-5	TRBJ2-3	few	TGTGCCAGCAGTTATGAACTTACTACAGATACGCAGTATTTT	CASSYELTTDTQYF
TRBD1	TRBV9	TRBJ2-7	-	TGTGCCAGCAGCGCCCGGGACAGGGGGGCCCACGAGCAGTACTTC	CASSARDRGAHEQYF
-	TRBV18	TRBJ1-3	-	TGTGCCAGCTCACCCGTGGTGGGGAGAGACTCTGGAAACACCATATATTTT	CASSPVVGRDSGNTIYF
TRBD2	TRBV28	TRBJ2-5	-	TGTGCCAGCAGTCCTGGACTAGCGGGAGTGGAGACCCAGTACTTC	CASSPGLAGVETQYF
-	TRBV4-1	TRBJ2-1	-	TGCGCCAGCAGCCTATCCGGGACTGGGGTTTCGGAGCAGTTCTTC	CASSLSGTGVSEQFF
-	TRBV5-6	TRBJ1-2	-	TGTGCCAGCAGCTTTCGGGATGGCTACACCTTC	CASSFRDGYTF
-	TRBV7-9	TRBJ2-5	-	TGTGCCAGCAGCTTAGTTTCGGCCGAGGGAGAGACCCAGTACTTC	CASSLVSAEGETQYF
-	TRBV1	TRBJ2-5	-	TGCACCAGCAGCCATTCCTTGGACAGGCAAGAGACCCAGTACTTC	CTSSHSLDRQETQYF
-	TRBV6-1	TRBJ1-2	-	TGTGCCAGCATAACAGCTACTAACTATGGCTACACCTTC	CASITATNYGYTF
-	TRBV5-1	TRBJ1-1	few	TGCGCCAGCAGCTTGGAAGCAGGGTGGACTGAAGCTTTCTTT	CASSLEAGWTEAFF
-	TRBV28	TRBJ1-2	-	TGTGCCAGCAGTTTGTATAACGGCGGGCCAGCAGCTAACTATGGCTACACCTTC	CASSLYNGGPAANYGYTF
TRBD1	TRBV7-3	TRBJ2-2	few	TGTGCCAGCAGCTCGACAGGGGTGGCCGGGGAGCTGTTTTTT	CASSSTGVAGELFF
-	TRBV10-3	TRBJ1-6	-	TGTGCCATCAGTGGGCCGGAGAATTCACCCCTCCACTTT	CAISGPENSPLHF
TRBD2	TRBV5-1	TRBJ2-3	-	TGCGCCAGCAGCTTCGGGGGGGCCTACGATACGCAGTATTTT	CASSFGGAYDTQYF
TRBD2	TRBV5-1	TRBJ2-1	few	TGCGCCAGCAGCTTGGGTTCTAGCGGGGGAAATGAGCAGTTCTTC	CASSLGSSGGNEQFF
-	TRBV23-1	TRBJ1-5	few	TGCGCCAGCAGTCAACTCAAGACAGGAACATTTCCCAATCAGCCCCAGCATTTT	CASSQLKTGTFPNQPQHF
-	TRBV27	TRBJ2-7	-	TGTGCCAGCAGTTCCCGCCCGAGCTCCTACGAGCAGTACTTC	CASSSRPSSYEQYF
TRBD2	TRBV7-9	TRBJ2-1	few	TGTGCCAGCAGCTCGAGCGGGAGCCGCTACAATGAGCAGTTCTTC	CASSSSGSRYNEQFF
-	TRBV10-3	TRBJ2-5	once	TGTGCCATCAGTGTACAGGGTTGGGAGACCCAGTACTTC	CAISVQGWETQYF